The TCR beta chain under discussion was sequenced for a study of blood T cell repertoires in COVID-19. In the study overall: The United States, Italy and Spain provided the acute and convalescent COVID-19 samples. Sources were T cells, B-cell-depleted T cells, or PBMCs; the material itself was cDNA or gDNA.

Study processing details: How many nucleated cells were present was estimated from reference gene primer amplification. The data were produced by immunoSEQ multiplex PCR, yet TCRdb's version contains in-frame clones alone and is incomplete. The DNA was the basis for D and trimming; V, J and clone size are from that table. The sample yields about 190,000 clones, 84% seen once. The V end was cut by 2 bases, the J end by 5 bases, with 7 bases between. The germline gives CDR1 KGHSH, CDR2 LQKENI. The CDR3 runs to 13 residues. This rearrangement joins TRBV18 to TRBJ1-5; D uncertain. The clonotype comes from a human donor in a cohort sampled during active COVID-19. The sample was peripheral blood. The DNA of the CDR3 is TGTGCCAGCTCACCAGAGGCAGATCAGCCCCAGCATTTT. Its protein product is CASSPEADQPQHF.